This paragraph reports one T cell receptor beta chain. Antigen unknown. This sample stems from a study of cytomegalovirus exposure and HLA in healthy donors. This CDR3 has 15 amino acids. Germline values: CDR1 MGHRA, CDR2 YSYEKL. Trimming shortened V by 3 bases and J by 1 base, and 13 bases separated the two germline ends. The study, taken as a whole, reports: Earlier analysis yielded a pattern in which most TCR beta V segments were productive about 90% or about 30% of the time. When presence/absence was analysed, sequencing depth was taken to be roughly uniform across donors. High specificity and sensitivity for cytomegalovirus status were reported for the classifier.

The primer mix had 60 Vbeta and 13 Jbeta primers. In the study's own analysis: A later analysis counted 65 million to 80 million unique TCR beta chains, around 10 million shared. Profiled with immunoSEQ multiplex PCR; TCRdb holds only in-frame clones, not every one. V, J and clone size derive from that table, while D and trimming were established from the DNA sequence. The sample includes about 220,000 clones, just over 75% of them seen just once. The receptor comes from a man between 18 and 35 years old in good health and CMV-seronegative. The V call is TRBV4-1, the J call TRBJ2-7; TRBD1 is a possible D gene (5 bases). The sample was PBMCs. This CDR3 reads CASSQASGLSYEQYF. The CDR3 region has the DNA TGCGCCAGCAGCCAGGCCTCAGGGTTATCCTACGAGCAGTACTTC.